These 18 T cell receptor beta chains were all obtained from the same sample, sequenced in a study of blood T cell repertoires in COVID-19. Profiled with immunoSEQ multiplex PCR; TCRdb holds only in-frame clones, not every one. The sample consists of 170,000 or so clones, around nine tenths of them appearing once. Material for sequencing was peripheral blood. These receptors were collected from a middle-aged man with active or convalescent COVID-19.

This chain joins TRBV7-8 and TRBJ2-7, with unresolved D. The CDR3 loop spans 16 amino acids. Trimming took off 1 base at V and 0 bases at J, with 13 bases between the two ends. Germline V gene data show CDR1 as SGHVS and CDR2 as FQNEAQ. CDR3 in DNA: TGTGCCAGCAGCTTAGGTGGTCAGTCCAGCTCCTACGAGCAGTACTTC. Protein product: CASSLGGQSSSYEQYF.

This clone was seen a single time. The chain employs TRBV11-3 and TRBJ2-5, with D uncertain. The ends were cut back, 5 bases at V and 2 bases at J, with 3 bases in the middle. The CDR3 loop spans 11 amino acids. From germline, CDR1 is SGHNT and CDR2 YENEEA. CDR3 DNA sequence: TGTGCCAGCAGCCTTCAAGAGACCCAGTACTTC. Its protein is CASSLQETQYF.

This rearrangement joins TRBV12-3 or TRBV12-4 to TRBJ2-5, with D possibly matching TRBD1 (5 bases). V was shortened by 3 bases and J by 5 bases, with 7 bases between the two germline ends. The CDR3 covers 12 residues. CDR3 sequence (DNA): TGTGCCAGCAGTTTGGACAAGGAGACCCAGTACTTC. As protein: CASSLDKETQYF.

For the CDR3, the DNA is TGTGCCAGCAAGGGGCCCACAAACACCGGGGAGCTGTTTTTT. It translates to CASKGPTNTGELFF. This chain joins TRBV6-5 and TRBJ2-2; possibly TRBD1 for D (5 bases). The CDR3 is 14 amino acids. V lost 7 bases to trimming and J lost 2 bases, with 11 bases between them. From germline, CDR1 is MNHEY and CDR2 SVGAGI.

The V gene is TRBV4-1, the J gene TRBJ1-5; unclear D gene. CDR1 MGHRA and CDR2 YSYEKL come from the germline V gene. This CDR3 has 14 amino acids. V was trimmed by 0 bases and J by 5 bases, leaving 8 bases between them. Written as DNA, the CDR3 is TGCGCCAGCAGCCAAGAGAACAGCTATCAGCCCCAGCATTTT. The encoded protein is CASSQENSYQPQHF.

This clone was seen a single time. The chain joins TRBV6-5 to TRBJ1-1; D possibly corresponds to TRBD1 (6 bases). The CDR3 consists of 14 residues. V lost 6 bases, J lost 5 bases, and 16 bases lay in between. Germline V gene sequence: CDR1 MNHEY, CDR2 SVGAGI. The DNA for the CDR3 is TGTGCCAGCAGAGAGACAGGACGGGGAACTGAAGCTTTCTTT. Translation gives CASRETGRGTEAFF.

The V and J genes are TRBV7-9 and TRBJ2-3, with 9 bases that match TRBD2. Germline CDR1 reads SEHNR; CDR2 reads FQNEAQ (reference sequence). The CDR3 covers 17 residues. Trimming took 1 base from V and 1 from J; bases not matched to a gene: 6. CDR3 nucleotides: TGTGCCAGCAGCTTAGGGTTAGCGGGGGTGGGCACAGATACGCAGTATTTT. It encodes CASSLGLAGVGTDTQYF.

This sequence joins TRBV19 and TRBJ1-5; D may be TRBD1 (5 bases). Germline assignment: CDR1 LNHDA and CDR2 SQIVND (reference sequence). V lost 4 bases, J lost 9 bases, and 22 bases lay in between. This CDR3 comprises 16 residues. CDR3 in DNA: TGTGCCAGTAGTAACAGACAGTACGGCTCTATTGGGCCCCAGCATTTT. It is translated as CASSNRQYGSIGPQHF.

V is TRBV30 and J is TRBJ2-7, with D perhaps TRBD1 (6 bases). V gave up 5 bases and J gave up 3 bases, with 14 bases separating them. The CDR3 loop spans 13 amino acids. From germline, CDR1 is GTSNPN and CDR2 SVGIG (reference sequence). DNA of the CDR3: TGTGCCTGGTCGAGGGACACGTACTACGAGCAGTACTTC. This gives the protein CAWSRDTYYEQYF.

This clone was detected a few times. The gene calls are TRBV10-1 and TRBJ1-6; TRBD1 is a possible D gene (5 bases). V was cut by 3 bases and J by 10 bases, with 13 bases left in between. Germline CDR1 reads WNHNN; CDR2 reads SYGVQD (reference sequence). This CDR3 region has 14 residues. The CDR3, as DNA: TGCGCCAGCAGTGATGGGGGGAGCCGATCACCCCTCCACTTT. Translated, it gives CASSDGGSRSPLHF.

This clone was found once. V usage is TRBV7-6 and J usage is TRBJ2-2, with 9 positions matching TRBD1. CDR1 is SGHVS, CDR2 FNYEAQ, per germline. The CDR3 length is 16 residues. J gave up 6 bases and V 1 base, and 6 bases lay outside the gene matches. CDR3 in amino acids: CASSLVPGQGSGELFF. The CDR3 nucleotides read TGTGCCAGCAGCTTAGTCCCGGGACAGGGCTCCGGGGAGCTGTTTTTT.

The chain joins TRBV5-4 to TRBJ2-5, with no clear D. V was trimmed by 4 bases and J by 1 base, leaving 2 bases between them. The germline gives CDR1 SGHNT, CDR2 YYREEE (reference sequence). The CDR3 spans 11 residues. The CDR3 bases are TGTGCCAGCAGCCTCCAAGAGACCCAGTACTTC. Its protein is CASSLQETQYF.

The V and J genes are TRBV4-3 and TRBJ1-1; TRBD1 matches at 7 bases. The CDR3 length is 14 residues. CDR1 and CDR2 (germline): LGHNA, YSLEER. J gave up 3 bases and V 5 bases, and 6 bases lay outside the gene matches. The CDR3 sequence: CASSALRGDTEAFF. CDR3 DNA: TGCGCCAGCAGCGCGCTCAGGGGGGACACTGAAGCTTTCTTT.

The V call is TRBV11-3, the J call TRBJ2-1, with 7 bases matching TRBD1. V trimming: 3 bases; J trimming: 8 bases; junction bases outside the gene matches: 13. Germline V gene sequence: CDR1 SGHNT, CDR2 YENEEA. The CDR3 spans 16 residues. The CDR3 region is CASSFLARGFLDEQFF. CDR3 DNA: TGTGCCAGCAGCTTTCTGGCCAGGGGGTTTTTGGATGAGCAGTTCTTC.

The gene calls are TRBV5-4 and TRBJ2-3, with TRBD2 identical over 13 bases. In germline, CDR1 is SGHNT, CDR2 YYREEE (reference sequence). The CDR3 has 18 residues. J gave up 2 bases and V 0 bases, and 6 bases lay outside the gene matches. The CDR3 sequence is CASSLEGLAGTYTDTQYF. The DNA for the CDR3 is TGTGCCAGCAGCTTGGAGGGACTAGCGGGGACCTACACAGATACGCAGTATTTT.

The chain employs TRBV6-2 or TRBV6-3 and TRBJ2-5; 7 bases match TRBD1. The V gene end was trimmed by 5 bases and the J gene end by 4 bases; junction bases not matched to a gene: 4. Germline lookup yields CDR1 MNHEY and CDR2 SVGEGT. This CDR3 spans 13 amino acids. Here the CDR3 reads CASSTTGLETQYF. For the CDR3, the DNA is TGTGCCAGCAGTACGACAGGGTTAGAGACCCAGTACTTC.

This chain links TRBV5-1 with TRBJ1-5; TRBD1 aligns across 11 bases. The CDR3 is 15 residues long. J gave up 5 bases and V 4 bases, and 5 bases lay outside the gene matches. The germline gives CDR1 SGHRS, CDR2 YFSETQ. The CDR3, as DNA: TGCGCCAGCAGCCCCGGGACAGGGGGACATCAGCCCCAGCATTTT. Its protein is CASSPGTGGHQPQHF.

V gene TRBV6-2 or TRBV6-3 combines with J gene TRBJ2-1, with a tentative D call TRBD1 (6 bases). The CDR3 is made up of 15 amino acids. The V end lost 2 bases, the J end lost 0 bases, and 8 bases lay between the germline ends. Germline-derived CDR1 and CDR2 are MNHEY and SVGEGT. CDR3 sequence: CASSYGGSSYNEQFF. CDR3 in DNA: TGTGCCAGCAGTTACGGGGGCAGCTCCTACAATGAGCAGTTCTTC.